Presented here are 27 T cell receptor beta chains from one specimen sequenced in a study of beta chain features in type 1 diabetes. The sequenced template was cDNA made from the entire isolated RNA. Method: immunoSEQ multiplex PCR; TCRdb's copy keeps in-frame clones and lacks some. The sample holds 200,000 to 250,000 clones; around 13% are singletons and the top ten take approximately 0.021%. These receptors' targets are unknown. Findings and caveats of the study: Among patients with Type 1 diabetes, TCRB CDR3s were moderately but significantly shorter in every one of the four CD4+ subsets.

The sample comprised naive CD4+ T cells from blood. These receptors were collected from a man aged 25-45 years with type 1 diabetes.

Only a few counts were recorded for this clone. The V and J genes are TRBV6-5 and TRBJ1-3, with unresolved D. Looked up from germline, CDR1 is MNHEY and CDR2 is SVGAGI. The CDR3 spans 15 residues. Trimming shortened V by 6 bases and J by 1 base, and 13 bases separated the two germline ends. CDR3 bases: TGTGCCAGCAGACCGACTTTGGAGTCTGGAAACACCATATATTTT. Translation: CASRPTLESGNTIYF.

This clone has just a few counts. The rearrangement uses TRBV6-6 and TRBJ2-1; tentative D call: TRBD2 (6 bases). The CDR3 totals 16 residues. CDR1 MNHNY and CDR2 SVGAGI come from the germline V gene (reference sequence). The V end was cut by 5 bases, the J end by 7 bases, with 21 bases between. CDR3 sequence reads: CASSPGGSRARNEQFF. CDR3 nucleotides: TGTGCCAGCAGTCCCGGGGGTAGCCGGGCCCGGAATGAGCAGTTCTTC.

The J gene is TRBJ2-5, the V gene TRBV5-1; no firm D call. V lost 2 bases and J 4 bases, leaving 6 bases between the germline ends. Looked up from germline, CDR1 is SGHRS and CDR2 is YFSETQ. The CDR3 is 12 amino acids. The CDR3 protein is CASSFSLETQYF. The DNA of the CDR3 is TGCGCCAGCAGCTTTTCTTTAGAGACCCAGTACTTC.

About this clone: This sample also contains other DNA sequences that code for the same CDR3. The V and J genes are TRBV27 and TRBJ2-5; 14 positions agree with TRBD2. The germline V gene encodes CDR1 MNHEY and CDR2 SMNVEV (reference sequence). The CDR3 has 15 residues. Trimming cost V 6 bases and J 4 bases; bases outside gene matches: 4. The CDR3 here is CASSPGLAGAETQYF. The CDR3 DNA reads TGTGCCAGCAGCCCGGGACTAGCGGGAGCAGAGACCCAGTACTTC.

This clone has more than one count but fewer than ten. This chain uses TRBV19 with TRBJ1-1, with 8 bases aligning to TRBD1. Trimming removed 4 bases from V and 6 bases from J; junction bases left unmatched: 10. Germline V gene sequence: CDR1 LNHDA, CDR2 SQIVND (reference sequence). The CDR3 runs to 15 residues. The CDR3, as DNA: TGTGCCAGTAGTACCGCTGGGACAGGACCAGCTGAAGCTTTCTTT. Protein: CASSTAGTGPAEAFF.

The CDR3 DNA reads TGTGCCCGTGAGGAGGGACAGCCGAACACTGAAGCTTTCTTT. This translates into CAREEGQPNTEAFF. This rearrangement joins TRBV30 to TRBJ1-1; 7 positions agree with TRBD1. The trim removed 8 bases at V and 1 base at J, leaving 10 bases unmatched. CDR1 and CDR2 (germline): GTSNPN, SVGIG (reference sequence). This CDR3 region has 14 residues.

The chain uses TRBV7-9 and TRBJ1-5; 8 bases match TRBD1. The CDR3 length is 14 residues. V shed 5 bases, J shed 7 bases, and the junction held 7 bases outside the gene matches. The germline CDR1 and CDR2 sequences are SEHNR and FQNEAQ (reference sequence). The CDR3 loop is CASSLPGQVQPQHF. The CDR3, as DNA: TGTGCCAGCAGCCTGCCGGGACAGGTCCAGCCCCAGCATTTT. Full variable domain (remainder filled in from reference TRBV7-9 and TRBJ1-5): DTGVSQNPRHKITKRGQNVTFRCDPISEHNRLYWYRQTLGQGPEFLTYFQNEAQLEKSRLLSDRFSAERPKGSFSTLEIQRTEQGDSAMYLCASSLPGQVQPQHFGDGTRLSIL.

The CDR3 loop is CASPNGSSRNTEAFF. DNA of the CDR3: TGTGCCAGCCCTAACGGGTCTTCAAGGAACACTGAAGCTTTCTTT. The rearrangement joins TRBV2 to TRBJ1-1; D gene uncertain. The CDR3 is made up of 15 amino acids. Between the trimmed V and J ends, which lost 8 bases and 1 base, there was a span of 17 bases. Germline V gene data show CDR1 as SNHLY and CDR2 as FYNNEI.

This clone was seen more than once but under ten times. V and J are TRBV5-6 and TRBJ2-4; D remains ambiguous. The germline CDR1 and CDR2 sequences are SGHDT and YYEEEE. The CDR3 runs 11 residues. The ends were cut back, 3 bases at V and 8 bases at J, with 6 bases in the middle. The CDR3 DNA is TGTGCCAGCAGCTCGGTGGACATTCAGTACTTC. Translating gives CASSSVDIQYF.

This clone came up a few times. The J gene is TRBJ2-7, the V gene TRBV30; TRBD1 might be the D (6 bases). Germline loops: CDR1 GTSNPN, CDR2 SVGIG (reference sequence). This CDR3 has 10 amino acids. The CDR3 nucleotides are TGTGCGGCAGGGGAGTACGAGCAGTACTTC. As protein: CAAGEYEQYF.

In this sample, this clone turned up a few times. The chain carries TRBV5-1 and TRBJ1-5; 7 bases fit TRBD1. Germline loops: CDR1 SGHRS, CDR2 YFSETQ. V dropped 0 bases and J dropped 3; count of bases not matched to a gene: 6. The CDR3 extends over 16 amino acids. The CDR3 DNA sequence: TGCGCCAGCAGCTTGGGCCAGGGGGACCCCAATCAGCCCCAGCATTTT. This sequence encodes CASSLGQGDPNQPQHF. The variable domain in full, with the rest retrieved from reference TRBV5-1 and TRBJ1-5, is KAGVTQTPRYLIKTRGQQVTLSCSPISGHRSVSWYQQTPGQGLQFLFEYFSETQRNKGNFPGRFSGRQFSNSRSEMNVSTLELGDSALYLCASSLGQGDPNQPQHFGDGTRLSIL.

This clone was seen more than once but under ten times. The CDR3 here is CASSLGGAPYEQYF. The DNA of the CDR3 is TGTGCCAGCAGCCTTGGCGGGGCCCCCTACGAGCAGTACTTC. The V gene is TRBV11-2, the J gene TRBJ2-7, with D possibly being TRBD2 (6 bases). The CDR3 has 14 residues. Trimming took 5 bases from V and 2 from J, leaving 13 bases between them. CDR1 is SGHAT and CDR2 is FQNNGV in the germline V gene.

V gene TRBV5-1 combines with J gene TRBJ1-4; 7 positions match TRBD1. This CDR3 region has 15 residues. After removal of 4 bases from V and 4 bases from J, the junction contained 7 bases not matched to a gene. Germline V gene lookup returns CDR1 SGHRS and CDR2 YFSETQ. CDR3 DNA: TGCGCCAGCAGCGCCCGGGACAGCTTTAATGAAAAACTGTTTTTT. Protein product: CASSARDSFNEKLFF.

In DNA form, the CDR3 reads TGTGCCAGCAGTGGACAGTATAATGAAAAACTGTTTTTT. Encoded protein: CASSGQYNEKLFF. The chain combines TRBV2 with TRBJ1-4, with a possible D match to TRBD1 (5 bases). V was trimmed by 4 bases and J by 4 bases, leaving 7 bases between them. The V gene's germline CDR1 is SNHLY and CDR2 FYNNEI. The CDR3 has 13 residues.

The sample holds a few counts of this clone. The chain recombines TRBV2 with TRBJ1-2; possibly TRBD1 for D (6 bases). V was cut by 4 bases and J by 5 bases, with 11 bases left in between. Germline V CDR1 and CDR2: SNHLY, FYNNEI. This CDR3 has 13 amino acids. The CDR3 sequence: CASSAAGDYGYTF. For the CDR3, the DNA is TGTGCCAGCAGTGCGGCAGGGGATTATGGCTACACCTTC.

This CDR3 reads CSVEGGRPGGTDTQYF. The DNA for the CDR3 is TGCAGCGTTGAAGGGGGCAGGCCGGGAGGCACAGATACGCAGTATTTT. This chain connects TRBV29-1 to TRBJ2-3; D may be TRBD2 (6 bases). The CDR3 extends over 16 amino acids. Trimming removed 1 base from V and 1 base from J, with 15 bases in between. Germline-derived CDR1 and CDR2 are SQVTM and ANQGSEA.

The chain joins TRBV19 to TRBJ2-7; D perhaps matches TRBD2 (7 bases). CDR1 and CDR2 from the germline V gene are LNHDA and SQIVND (reference sequence). Between the trimmed V and J ends, which lost 6 bases and 0 bases, there was a span of 15 bases. The CDR3 contains 15 residues. CDR3 nucleotide sequence: TGTGCCAGTAGCCCCCGGGGAGGGGGCTCCTACGAGCAGTACTTC. It specifies CASSPRGGGSYEQYF.

The V call is TRBV19, the J call TRBJ2-6, with D hard to call. This CDR3 contains 15 residues. Germline values: CDR1 LNHDA, CDR2 SQIVND (reference sequence). V dropped 6 bases and J dropped 0 bases, with 9 bases sitting between them. The CDR3 here is CASRAEASGANVLTF. The CDR3 coding sequence is TGTGCCAGTAGGGCTGAGGCCTCTGGGGCCAACGTCCTGACTTTC.

The J gene is TRBJ2-7, the V gene TRBV5-1; 8 nucleotides line up with TRBD1. Trimming took 4 bases from V and 4 from J; bases not matched to a gene: 7. The CDR3 covers 14 residues. The germline V gene encodes CDR1 SGHRS and CDR2 YFSETQ. The DNA of the CDR3 is TGCGCCAGCAGCACGGGGGACAGGCCGTACGAGCAGTACTTC. This sequence encodes CASSTGDRPYEQYF.

This clone occurred a few times. This chain uses TRBV2 with TRBJ1-1; 7 positions agree with TRBD1. The CDR3 is 13 amino acids. CDR1 and CDR2 (germline): SNHLY, FYNNEI. Losses at the gene ends were 6 bases for V and 4 bases for J; bases not matched to a gene: 5. CDR3 sequence: CASREGASTEAFF. The CDR3 DNA follows: TGTGCCAGCAGGGAGGGGGCTAGCACTGAAGCTTTCTTT.

This clone was picked up a small number of times. The chain has TRBV11-3 and TRBJ2-7; 12 bases line up with TRBD2. CDR1 is SGHNT and CDR2 is YENEEA in the germline V gene. The CDR3 runs 15 residues. The V and J ends lost 4 bases and 3 bases, in that order; junction bases with no gene match: 4. The CDR3 region is CASSSGLAGYYEQYF. CDR3 bases: TGTGCCAGCAGCTCGGGACTAGCGGGTTACTACGAGCAGTACTTC.

This chain uses TRBV5-1 with TRBJ2-2; tentatively, D is TRBD1 (5 bases). Trimming removed 5 bases from V and 1 base from J, with 12 bases in between. Germline V gene data show CDR1 as SGHRS and CDR2 as YFSETQ. The CDR3 loop spans 15 amino acids. The DNA of the CDR3 is TGCGCCAGCAGGGAGAACACAGGGAACACCGGGGAGCTGTTTTTT. Its protein is CASRENTGNTGELFF.

This clone was counted only a few times. The chain is built from TRBV18 and TRBJ1-1; D might be TRBD1 (6 bases). The germline V gene encodes CDR1 KGHSH and CDR2 LQKENI. V was trimmed by 6 bases and J by 4 bases, leaving 9 bases between them. The CDR3 is 12 residues long. The CDR3 DNA follows: TGTGCCAGCTCTGCAGGGGTCACTGAAGCTTTCTTT. This codes for CASSAGVTEAFF.

The chain combines TRBV9 with TRBJ1-1; D may be TRBD1 (5 bases). The CDR3 loop spans 13 amino acids. V was shortened by 0 bases and J by 5 bases, with 8 bases between the two germline ends. Germline lookup yields CDR1 SGDLS and CDR2 YYNGEE. CDR3 bases: TGTGCCAGCAGCGTAGAGGGGTGGACTGAAGCTTTCTTT. Translating gives CASSVEGWTEAFF.

This clone has only a few counts. This rearrangement joins TRBV7-8 to TRBJ2-3; 7 bases fit TRBD2. The CDR3 covers 16 residues. Germline V lookup: CDR1 SGHVS, CDR2 FQNEAQ. V lost 5 bases, J lost 4 bases, and 12 bases stayed unmatched. Here the CDR3 DNA reads TGTGCCAGCAGCGGTACCGGGACTGCGGGGGCAGATACGCAGTATTTT. Protein: CASSGTGTAGADTQYF.

This clone was seen only a few times. This rearrangement joins TRBV9 to TRBJ2-1; D gene ambiguous. Trimming took 2 bases from V and 2 from J, leaving 8 bases between them. The CDR3 contains 14 residues. The germline V gene encodes CDR1 SGDLS and CDR2 YYNGEE. The CDR3 DNA reads TGTGCCAGCAGCGTGCGCGAGACCTACAATGAGCAGTTCTTC. It translates to CASSVRETYNEQFF.

This clone was seen more than once but under ten times. The rearrangement uses TRBV7-9 and TRBJ1-1, with D uncertain. CDR1 and CDR2 (germline): SEHNR, FQNEAQ (reference sequence). V was pared by 5 bases and J by 5 bases, with 15 bases between. This CDR3 has 14 residues. This CDR3 is CASSPQRGGTEAFF. The DNA for the CDR3 is TGTGCCAGCAGCCCCCAACGGGGAGGAACTGAAGCTTTCTTT.